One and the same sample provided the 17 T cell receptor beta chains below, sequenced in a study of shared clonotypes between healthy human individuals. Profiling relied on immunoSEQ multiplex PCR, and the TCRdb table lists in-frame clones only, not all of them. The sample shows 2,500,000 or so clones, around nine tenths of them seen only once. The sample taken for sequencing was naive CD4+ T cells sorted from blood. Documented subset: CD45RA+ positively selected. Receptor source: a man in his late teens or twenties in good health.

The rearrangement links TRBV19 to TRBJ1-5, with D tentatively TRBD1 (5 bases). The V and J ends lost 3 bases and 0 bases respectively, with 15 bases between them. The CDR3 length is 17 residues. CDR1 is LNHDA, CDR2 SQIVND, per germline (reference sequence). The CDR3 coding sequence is TGTGCCAGTAGTATCGGACAAAGAGTTATTAGCAATCAGCCCCAGCATTTT. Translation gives CASSIGQRVISNQPQHF.

The CDR3 nucleotides read TGCGCCAGCAGCTTGGCTAGCGGGAGTATCGTCGTATACGAGCAGTACTTC. It encodes CASSLASGSIVVYEQYF. The rearrangement joins TRBV5-1 to TRBJ2-7; TRBD2 aligns across 10 bases. The CDR3 spans 17 residues. The ends lost 0 bases at V and 4 bases at J; junction bases unmatched: 10. CDR1 is SGHRS, CDR2 YFSETQ, per germline.

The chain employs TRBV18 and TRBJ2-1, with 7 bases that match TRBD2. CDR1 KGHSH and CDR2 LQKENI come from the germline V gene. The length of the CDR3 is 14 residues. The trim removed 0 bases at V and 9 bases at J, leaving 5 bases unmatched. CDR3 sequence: CASSPPALAVEQFF. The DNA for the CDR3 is TGTGCCAGCTCACCACCGGCTCTAGCGGTTGAGCAGTTCTTC. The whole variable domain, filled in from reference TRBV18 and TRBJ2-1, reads NAGVMQNPRHLVRRRGQEARLRCSPMKGHSHVYWYRQLPEEGLKFMVYLQKENIIDESGMPKERFSAEFPKEGPSILRIQQVVRGDSAAYFCASSPPALAVEQFFGPGTRLTVL.

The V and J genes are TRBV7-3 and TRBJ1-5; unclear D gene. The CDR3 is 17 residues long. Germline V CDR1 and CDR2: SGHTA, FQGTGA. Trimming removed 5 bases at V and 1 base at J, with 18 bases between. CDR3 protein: CASSPPHEGGSNQPQHF. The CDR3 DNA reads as TGTGCCAGCAGCCCCCCCCACGAGGGAGGCAGCAATCAGCCCCAGCATTTT.

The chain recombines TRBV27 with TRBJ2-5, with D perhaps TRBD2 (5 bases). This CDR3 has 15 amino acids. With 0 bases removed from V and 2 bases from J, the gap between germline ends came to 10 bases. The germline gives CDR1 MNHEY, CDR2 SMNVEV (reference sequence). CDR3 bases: TGTGCCAGCAGTTTATCGTACGGGGTTCAAGAGACCCAGTACTTC. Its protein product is CASSLSYGVQETQYF.

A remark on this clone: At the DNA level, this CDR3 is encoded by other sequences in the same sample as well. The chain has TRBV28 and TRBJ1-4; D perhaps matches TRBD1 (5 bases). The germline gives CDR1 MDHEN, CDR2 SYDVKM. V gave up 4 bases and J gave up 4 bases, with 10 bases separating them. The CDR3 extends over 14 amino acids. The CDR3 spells CASSSGQSNEKLFF. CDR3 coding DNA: TGTGCCAGCAGTTCCGGACAAAGTAATGAAAAACTGTTTTTT.

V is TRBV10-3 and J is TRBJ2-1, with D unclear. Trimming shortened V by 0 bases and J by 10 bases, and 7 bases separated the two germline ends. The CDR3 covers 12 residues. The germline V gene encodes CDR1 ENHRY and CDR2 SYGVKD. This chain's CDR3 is CAISESGGEQFF. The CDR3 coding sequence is TGTGCCATCAGTGAGTCGGGTGGGGAGCAGTTCTTC.

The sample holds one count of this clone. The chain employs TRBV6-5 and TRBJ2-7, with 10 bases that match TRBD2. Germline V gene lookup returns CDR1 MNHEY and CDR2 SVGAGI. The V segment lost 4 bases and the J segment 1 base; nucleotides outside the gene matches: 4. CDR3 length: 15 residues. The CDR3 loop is CASSSSGGSSYEQYF. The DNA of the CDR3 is TGTGCCAGCAGTTCTAGCGGGGGCTCTTCCTACGAGCAGTACTTC.

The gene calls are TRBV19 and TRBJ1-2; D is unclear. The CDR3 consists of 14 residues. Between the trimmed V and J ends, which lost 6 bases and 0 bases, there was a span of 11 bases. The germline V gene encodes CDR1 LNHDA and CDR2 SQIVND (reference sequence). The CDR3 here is CASSRRTTNYGYTF. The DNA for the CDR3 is TGTGCCAGTAGCCGACGGACTACTAACTATGGCTACACCTTC.

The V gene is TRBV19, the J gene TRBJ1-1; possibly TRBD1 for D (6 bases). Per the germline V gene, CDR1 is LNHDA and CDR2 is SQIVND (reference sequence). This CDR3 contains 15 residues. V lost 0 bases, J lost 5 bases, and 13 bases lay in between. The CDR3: CASSIDGRGPTEAFF. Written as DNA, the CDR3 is TGTGCCAGTAGTATAGACGGCAGGGGCCCGACTGAAGCTTTCTTT.

Here the CDR3 DNA reads TGTGCCAGCAGTGAAGTGGCAGGGAAGGAAAAACTGTTTTTT. It yields the protein CASSEVAGKEKLFF. This sequence joins TRBV6-1 and TRBJ1-4, with D possibly being TRBD1 (5 bases). The V gene lost 1 base and the J gene lost 8 bases, with 11 bases spanning the gap. CDR1 is MNHNS, CDR2 SASEGT, per germline. The CDR3 length is 14 residues.

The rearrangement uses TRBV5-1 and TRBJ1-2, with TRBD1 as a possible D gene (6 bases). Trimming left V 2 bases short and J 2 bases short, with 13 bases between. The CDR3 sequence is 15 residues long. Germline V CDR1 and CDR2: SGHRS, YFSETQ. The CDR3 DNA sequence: TGCGCCAGCAGCTTCGGTACAGGGATCAACTATGGCTACACCTTC. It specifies CASSFGTGINYGYTF.

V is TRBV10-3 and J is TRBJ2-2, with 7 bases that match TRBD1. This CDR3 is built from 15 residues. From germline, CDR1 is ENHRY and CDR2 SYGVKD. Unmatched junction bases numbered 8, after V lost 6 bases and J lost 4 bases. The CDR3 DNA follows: TGTGCCATCAGGCAAGGGGGCCAGGGCACCGGGGAGCTGTTTTTT. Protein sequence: CAIRQGGQGTGELFF.

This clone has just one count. The CDR3 here is CASSQAGSDQETQYF. The CDR3 region has the DNA TGTGCCAGCAGCCAAGCAGGTTCGGACCAAGAGACCCAGTACTTC. This chain links TRBV4-2 with TRBJ2-5; no reliable D call. The V end lost 1 base, the J end lost 0 bases, and 9 bases lay between the germline ends. This CDR3 region has 15 residues. Germline V CDR1 and CDR2: LGHNA, YNFKEQ.

The CDR3 DNA reads TGCGCCAGCAGTGCACAGGGGCATCAGCCCCAGCATTTT. Residues: CASSAQGHQPQHF. V gene TRBV10-2 combines with J gene TRBJ1-5; 7 nucleotides align to TRBD1. CDR3 length equals 13 residues. Germline V CDR1 and CDR2: WSHSY, SAAADI. With 4 bases clipped from V and 5 bases from J, the junction kept 2 bases outside the gene matches.

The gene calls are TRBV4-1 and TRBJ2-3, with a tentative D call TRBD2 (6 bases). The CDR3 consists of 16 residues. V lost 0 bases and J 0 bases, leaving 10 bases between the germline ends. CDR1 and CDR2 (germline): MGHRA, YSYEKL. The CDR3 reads CASSQETSPSTDTQYF. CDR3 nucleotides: TGCGCCAGCAGCCAAGAAACTAGCCCTAGCACAGATACGCAGTATTTT.

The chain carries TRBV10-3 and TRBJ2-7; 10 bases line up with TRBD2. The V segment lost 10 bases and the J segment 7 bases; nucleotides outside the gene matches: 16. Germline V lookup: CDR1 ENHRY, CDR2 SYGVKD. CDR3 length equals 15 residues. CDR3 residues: CATHQSGRDSGEQYF. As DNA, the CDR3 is TGTGCCACGCACCAGAGCGGGAGGGATTCTGGGGAGCAGTACTTC.